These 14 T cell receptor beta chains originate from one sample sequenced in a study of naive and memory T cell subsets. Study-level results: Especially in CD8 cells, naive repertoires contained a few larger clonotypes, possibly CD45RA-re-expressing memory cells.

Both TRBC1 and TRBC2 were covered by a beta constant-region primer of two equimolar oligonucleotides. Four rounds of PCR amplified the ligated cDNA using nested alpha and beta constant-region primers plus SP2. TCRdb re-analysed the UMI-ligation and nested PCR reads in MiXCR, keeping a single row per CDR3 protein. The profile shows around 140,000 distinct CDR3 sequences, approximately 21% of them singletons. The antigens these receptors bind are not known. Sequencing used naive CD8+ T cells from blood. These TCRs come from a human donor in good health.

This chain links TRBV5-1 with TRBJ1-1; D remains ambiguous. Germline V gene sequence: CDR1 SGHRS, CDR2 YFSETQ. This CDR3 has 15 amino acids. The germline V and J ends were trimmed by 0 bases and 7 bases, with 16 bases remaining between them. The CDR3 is CASSLVPGDTYEAFF. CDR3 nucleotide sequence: TGCGCCAGCAGCTTGGTGCCCGGGGATACATATGAAGCTTTCTTT.

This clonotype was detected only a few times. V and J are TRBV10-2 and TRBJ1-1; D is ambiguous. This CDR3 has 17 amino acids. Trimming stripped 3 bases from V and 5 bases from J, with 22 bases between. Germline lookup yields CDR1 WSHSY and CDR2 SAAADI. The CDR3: CASSEARVPGWGTEAFF. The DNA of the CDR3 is TGCGCCAGCAGTGAAGCTAGGGTGCCAGGCTGGGGAACTGAAGCTTTCTTT.

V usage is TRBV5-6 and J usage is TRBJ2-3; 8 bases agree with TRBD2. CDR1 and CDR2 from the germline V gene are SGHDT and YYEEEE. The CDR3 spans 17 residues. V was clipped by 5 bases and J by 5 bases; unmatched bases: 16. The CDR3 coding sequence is TGTGCCAGCAGTCTCTACCTAAGCGGGAGTTCCGGAGATACGCAGTATTTT. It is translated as CASSLYLSGSSGDTQYF.

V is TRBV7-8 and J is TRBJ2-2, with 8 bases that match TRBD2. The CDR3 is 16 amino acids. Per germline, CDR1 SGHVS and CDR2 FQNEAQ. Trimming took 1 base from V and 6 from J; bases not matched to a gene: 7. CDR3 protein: CASSLESGGQAGELFF. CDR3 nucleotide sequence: TGTGCCAGCAGCTTAGAGTCGGGAGGGCAAGCCGGGGAGCTGTTTTTT.

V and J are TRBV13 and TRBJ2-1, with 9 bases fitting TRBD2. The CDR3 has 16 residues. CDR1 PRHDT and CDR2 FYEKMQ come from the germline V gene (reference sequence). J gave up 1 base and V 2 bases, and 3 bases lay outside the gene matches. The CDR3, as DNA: TGTGCCAGCAGCTTACGTAGCGGGAGTTCCTACAATGAGCAGTTCTTC. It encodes CASSLRSGSSYNEQFF.

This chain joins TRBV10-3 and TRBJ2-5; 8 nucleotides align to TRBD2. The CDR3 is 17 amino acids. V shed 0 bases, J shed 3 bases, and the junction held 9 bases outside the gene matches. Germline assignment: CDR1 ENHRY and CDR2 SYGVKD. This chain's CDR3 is CAISESPTSGGKETQYF. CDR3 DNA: TGTGCCATCAGTGAGTCCCCCACTAGCGGAGGCAAAGAGACCCAGTACTTC.

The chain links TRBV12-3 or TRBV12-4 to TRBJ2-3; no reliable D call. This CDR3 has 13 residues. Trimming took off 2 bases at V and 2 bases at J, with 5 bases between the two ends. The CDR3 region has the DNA TGTGCCAGCAGTTTAACCCCCACAGATACGCAGTATTTT. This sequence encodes CASSLTPTDTQYF.

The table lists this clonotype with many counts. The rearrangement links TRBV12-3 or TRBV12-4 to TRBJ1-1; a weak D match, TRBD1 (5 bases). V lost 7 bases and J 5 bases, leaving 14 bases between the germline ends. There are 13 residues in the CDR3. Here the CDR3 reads CASIRTGVTEAFF. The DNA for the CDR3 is TGTGCCAGCATTCGAACGGGGGTGACTGAAGCTTTCTTT.

CDR3 residues: CASSDWGLSEQYF. Written as DNA, the CDR3 is TGTGCCAGCAGTGACTGGGGACTGAGCGAGCAGTACTTC. The rearrangement links TRBV2 to TRBJ2-7; perhaps TRBD2 as D (6 bases). V shed 3 bases and J shed 6 bases, with 12 bases lying between them. Germline CDR1 SNHLY, CDR2 FYNNEI. The CDR3 consists of 13 residues.

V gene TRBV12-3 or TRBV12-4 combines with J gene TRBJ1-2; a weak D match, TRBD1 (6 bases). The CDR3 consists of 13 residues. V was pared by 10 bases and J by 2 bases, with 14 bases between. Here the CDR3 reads CATPGDKNYGYTF. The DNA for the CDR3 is TGTGCCACCCCAGGGGATAAAAACTATGGCTACACCTTC.

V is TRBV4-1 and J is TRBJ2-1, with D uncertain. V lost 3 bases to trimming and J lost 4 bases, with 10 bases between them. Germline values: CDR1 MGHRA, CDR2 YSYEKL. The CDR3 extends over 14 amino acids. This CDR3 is CASSQDGIYNEQFF. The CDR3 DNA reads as TGCGCCAGCAGCCAGGATGGGATATACAATGAGCAGTTCTTC.

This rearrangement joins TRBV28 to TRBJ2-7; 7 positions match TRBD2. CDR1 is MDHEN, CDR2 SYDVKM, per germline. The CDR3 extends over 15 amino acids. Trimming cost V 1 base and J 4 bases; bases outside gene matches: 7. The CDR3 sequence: CASSLSGGGTYEQYF. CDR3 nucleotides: TGTGCCAGCAGTTTATCTGGGGGGGGAACTTACGAGCAGTACTTC.

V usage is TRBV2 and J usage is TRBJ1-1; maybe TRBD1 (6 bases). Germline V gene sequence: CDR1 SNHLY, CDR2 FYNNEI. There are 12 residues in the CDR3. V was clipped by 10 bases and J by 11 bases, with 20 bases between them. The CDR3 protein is CAIEEEGVGAFF. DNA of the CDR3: TGTGCCATCGAGGAGGAGGGGGTCGGGGCTTTCTTT.

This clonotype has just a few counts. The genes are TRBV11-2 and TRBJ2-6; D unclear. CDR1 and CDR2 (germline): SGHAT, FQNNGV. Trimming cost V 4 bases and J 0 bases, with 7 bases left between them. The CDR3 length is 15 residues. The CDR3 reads CASSSWGSGANVLTF. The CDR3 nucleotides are TGTGCCAGCAGCTCGTGGGGCTCTGGGGCCAACGTCCTGACTTTC.